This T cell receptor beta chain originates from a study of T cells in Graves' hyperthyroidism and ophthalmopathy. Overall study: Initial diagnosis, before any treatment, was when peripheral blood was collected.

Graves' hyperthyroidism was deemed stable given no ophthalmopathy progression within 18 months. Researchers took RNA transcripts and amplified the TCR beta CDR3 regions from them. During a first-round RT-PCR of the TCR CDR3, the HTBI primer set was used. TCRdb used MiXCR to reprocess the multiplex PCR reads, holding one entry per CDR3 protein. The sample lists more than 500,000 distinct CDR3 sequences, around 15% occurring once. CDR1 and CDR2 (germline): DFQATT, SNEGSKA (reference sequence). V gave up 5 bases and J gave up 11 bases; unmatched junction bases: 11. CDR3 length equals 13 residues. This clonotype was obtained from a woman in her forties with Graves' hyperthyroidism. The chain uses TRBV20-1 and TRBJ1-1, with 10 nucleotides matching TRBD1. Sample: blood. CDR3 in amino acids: CSARRQGATTAFF. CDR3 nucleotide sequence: TGCAGTGCTCGGAGACAGGGGGCGACGACGGCTTTCTTT.